The 11 T cell receptor beta chains below were found in one sample sequenced in a study of lymphopenia after photon versus proton radiotherapy. Produced via immunoSEQ multiplex PCR; TCRdb's table is partial and in-frame only. The table has around 26,000 clones, 90% seen once. Here the sequenced sample was peripheral blood, taken from a patient treated with photon-based radiotherapy. Receptor source: a woman aged 45-65 years with cholangiocarcinoma.

The rearrangement links TRBV4-2 to TRBJ1-3; tentative D call: TRBD1 (5 bases). Germline CDR1 reads LGHNA; CDR2 reads YNFKEQ. The CDR3 runs 14 residues. V shed 5 bases and J shed 2 bases, with 10 bases lying between them. CDR3 in DNA: TGTGCCAGCAGCTCCCAGGGAACTGGAAACACCATATATTTT. Translation: CASSSQGTGNTIYF.

The J gene is TRBJ2-3, the V gene TRBV5-4; D is undetermined. This CDR3 is 12 amino acids long. Germline assignment: CDR1 SGHNT and CDR2 YYREEE (reference sequence). Trimming shortened V by 1 base and J by 6 bases, and 6 bases separated the two germline ends. This CDR3 is CASSLRFDTQYF. CDR3 in DNA: TGTGCCAGCAGCTTGAGGTTTGATACGCAGTATTTT.

This chain connects TRBV20-1 to TRBJ2-1; tentative D call: TRBD1 (5 bases). Trimming shortened V by 5 bases and J by 4 bases, and 6 bases separated the two germline ends. CDR3 length: 11 amino acids. CDR1 DFQATT and CDR2 SNEGSKA come from the germline V gene (reference sequence). The CDR3 DNA sequence: TGCAGTGCTCGACAGTACAATGAGCAGTTCTTC. Encoded protein: CSARQYNEQFF.

J is TRBJ2-1 and V is TRBV5-1, with 10 bases that match TRBD1. The CDR3 totals 15 residues. CDR1 is SGHRS, CDR2 YFSETQ, per germline. The trim removed 2 bases at V and 8 bases at J, leaving 7 bases unmatched. The CDR3 loop is CASSLPGTGVYEQFF. The CDR3 bases are TGCGCCAGCAGCTTACCCGGGACAGGGGTCTATGAGCAGTTCTTC.

The chain couples TRBV19 to TRBJ1-2; D remains ambiguous. CDR1 is LNHDA, CDR2 SQIVND, per germline (reference sequence). The V gene lost 3 bases and the J gene lost 4 bases, with 18 bases spanning the gap. This CDR3 has 16 amino acids. CDR3 loop: CASSMEFKGSLYGYTF. The CDR3 region has the DNA TGTGCCAGTAGTATGGAGTTTAAAGGGTCCCTCTATGGCTACACCTTC.

This clone was detected a few times. This rearrangement joins TRBV7-8 to TRBJ2-1, with TRBD2 identical over 14 bases. Per the germline V gene, CDR1 is SGHVS and CDR2 is FQNEAQ. V was pared by 1 base and J by 3 bases, with 11 bases of the junction left unmatched. The CDR3 sequence is 20 residues long. The CDR3 DNA reads TGTGCCAGCAGCTTAGAAGGACTAGCGGGGGGAAGTATGTACTACAATGAGCAGTTCTTC. Residues: CASSLEGLAGGSMYYNEQFF.

The chain employs TRBV7-9 and TRBJ1-3; D uncertain. Germline-derived CDR1 and CDR2 are SEHNR and FQNEAQ (reference sequence). The CDR3 has 16 amino acids. The V end lost 5 bases, the J end lost 0 bases, and 14 bases lay between the germline ends. In DNA, the CDR3 is TGTGCCAGCAGCGCCGCTTCAGGCTCCTCTGGAAACACCATATATTTT. Amino acids: CASSAASGSSGNTIYF.

The gene calls are TRBV10-3 and TRBJ1-1; 9 nucleotides line up with TRBD1. The germline gives CDR1 ENHRY, CDR2 SYGVKD. V was clipped by 5 bases and J by 5 bases; unmatched bases: 3. This CDR3 is built from 13 residues. CDR3: CAISKQGATEAFF. The CDR3 DNA sequence: TGTGCCATCAGTAAACAGGGGGCGACTGAAGCTTTCTTT.

The V call is TRBV27, the J call TRBJ2-6; D ambiguous. CDR1 and CDR2 (germline): MNHEY, SMNVEV (reference sequence). V lost 5 bases and J lost 7, with 12 bases in between. The CDR3 loop spans 14 amino acids. For the CDR3, the DNA is TGTGCCAGCAGTCCCTCTTACGGAGCCAACGTCCTGACTTTC. Translating gives CASSPSYGANVLTF. The whole variable domain, remainder taken from reference TRBV27 and TRBJ2-6, is EAQVTQNPRYLITVTGKKLTVTCSQNMNHEYMSWYRQDPGLGLRQIYYSMNVEVTDKGDVPEGYKVSRKEKRNFPLILESPSPNQTSLYFCASSPSYGANVLTFGAGSRLTVL.

This clone was seen a single time. The V and J genes are TRBV6-5 and TRBJ1-2, with D unclear. The germline V gene has CDR1 MNHEY and CDR2 SVGAGI. V was pared by 5 bases and J by 6 bases, with 4 bases between. CDR3 length equals 10 residues. In DNA, the CDR3 is TGTGCCAGCAGTCGTAATGGCTACACCTTC. This encodes CASSRNGYTF.

The V gene is TRBV7-2, the J gene TRBJ2-5; D might be TRBD2 (6 bases). Between the trimmed V and J ends, which lost 1 base and 3 bases, there was a span of 12 bases. CDR3 length: 15 amino acids. The germline gives CDR1 SGHTA, CDR2 FQGNSA. CDR3 region: CASSLGVWGEETQYF. DNA of the CDR3: TGTGCCAGCAGCTTAGGGGTTTGGGGGGAAGAGACCCAGTACTTC.